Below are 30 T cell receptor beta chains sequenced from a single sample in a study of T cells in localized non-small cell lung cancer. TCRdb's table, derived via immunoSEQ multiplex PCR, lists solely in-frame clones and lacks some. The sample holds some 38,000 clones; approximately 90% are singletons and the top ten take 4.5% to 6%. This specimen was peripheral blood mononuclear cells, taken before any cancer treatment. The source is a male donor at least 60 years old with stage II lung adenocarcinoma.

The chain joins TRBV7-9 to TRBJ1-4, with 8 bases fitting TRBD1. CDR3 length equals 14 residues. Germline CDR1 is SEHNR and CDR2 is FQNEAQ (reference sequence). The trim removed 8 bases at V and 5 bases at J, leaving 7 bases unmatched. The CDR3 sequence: CASRPGGANEKLFF. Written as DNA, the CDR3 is TGTGCCAGCCGCCCAGGGGGCGCGAATGAAAAACTGTTTTTT.

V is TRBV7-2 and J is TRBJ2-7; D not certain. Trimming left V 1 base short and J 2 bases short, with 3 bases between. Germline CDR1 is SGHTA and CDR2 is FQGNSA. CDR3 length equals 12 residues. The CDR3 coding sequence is TGTGCCAGCAGCTTAGTCCCCTACGAGCAGTACTTC. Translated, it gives CASSLVPYEQYF.

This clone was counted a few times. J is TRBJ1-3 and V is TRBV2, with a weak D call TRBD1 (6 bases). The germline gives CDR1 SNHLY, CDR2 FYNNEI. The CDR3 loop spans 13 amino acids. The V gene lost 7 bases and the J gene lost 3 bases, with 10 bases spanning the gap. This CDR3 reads CASTAGVGNTIYF. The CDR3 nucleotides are TGTGCCAGCACGGCAGGGGTTGGAAACACCATATATTTT.

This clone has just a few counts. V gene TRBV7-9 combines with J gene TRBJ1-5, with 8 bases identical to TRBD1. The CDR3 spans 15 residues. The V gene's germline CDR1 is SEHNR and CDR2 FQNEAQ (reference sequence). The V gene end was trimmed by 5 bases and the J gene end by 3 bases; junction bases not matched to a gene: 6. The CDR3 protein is CASSLGQGNNQPQHF. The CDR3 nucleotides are TGTGCCAGCAGCCTTGGACAGGGCAACAATCAGCCCCAGCATTTT.

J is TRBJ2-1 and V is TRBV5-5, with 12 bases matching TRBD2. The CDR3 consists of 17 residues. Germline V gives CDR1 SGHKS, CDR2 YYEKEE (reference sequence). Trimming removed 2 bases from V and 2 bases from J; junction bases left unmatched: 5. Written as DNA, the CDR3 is TGTGCCAGCAGCTTAAGGTGGACTAGCGGGACCTACAATGAGCAGTTCTTC. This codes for CASSLRWTSGTYNEQFF.

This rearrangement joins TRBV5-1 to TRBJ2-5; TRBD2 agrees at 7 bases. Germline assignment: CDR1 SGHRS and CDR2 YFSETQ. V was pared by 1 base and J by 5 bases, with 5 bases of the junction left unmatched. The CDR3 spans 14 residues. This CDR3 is CASSLTGREETQYF. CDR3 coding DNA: TGCGCCAGCAGCTTGACGGGGCGGGAGGAGACCCAGTACTTC.

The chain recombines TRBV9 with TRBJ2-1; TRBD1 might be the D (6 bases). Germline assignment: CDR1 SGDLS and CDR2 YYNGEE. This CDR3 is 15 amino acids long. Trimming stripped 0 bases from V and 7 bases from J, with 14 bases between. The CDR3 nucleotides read TGTGCCAGCAGCGTAGGAGTGGGGGCGTCTAATGAGCAGTTCTTC. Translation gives CASSVGVGASNEQFF.

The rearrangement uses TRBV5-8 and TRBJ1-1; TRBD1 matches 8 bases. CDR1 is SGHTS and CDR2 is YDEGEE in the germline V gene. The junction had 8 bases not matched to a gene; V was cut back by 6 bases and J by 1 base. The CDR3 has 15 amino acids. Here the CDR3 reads CASTRTGQGNTEAFF. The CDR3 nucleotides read TGTGCCAGCACCAGGACAGGGCAGGGGAACACTGAAGCTTTCTTT. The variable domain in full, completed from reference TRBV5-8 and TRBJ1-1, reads EAGVTQSPTHLIKTRGQQATLRCSPISGHTSVYWYQQALGLGLQFLLWYDEGEERNRGNFPPRFSGRQFPNYSSELNVNALELEDSALYLCASTRTGQGNTEAFFGQGTRLTVV.

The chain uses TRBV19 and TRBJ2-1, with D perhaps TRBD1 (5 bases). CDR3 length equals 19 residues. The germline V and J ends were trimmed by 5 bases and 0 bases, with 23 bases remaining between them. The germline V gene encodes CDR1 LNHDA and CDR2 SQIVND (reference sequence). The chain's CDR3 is CASSHYGPTVRSSYNEQFF. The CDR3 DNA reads TGTGCCAGTAGTCACTACGGCCCGACAGTTCGGAGCTCCTACAATGAGCAGTTCTTC.

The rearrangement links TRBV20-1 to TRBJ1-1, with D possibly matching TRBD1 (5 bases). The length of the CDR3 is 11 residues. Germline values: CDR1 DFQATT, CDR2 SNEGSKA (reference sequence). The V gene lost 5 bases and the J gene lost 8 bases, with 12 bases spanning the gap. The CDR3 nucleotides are TGCAGTGCTTCCAGAGGGGAGGAAGCTTTCTTT. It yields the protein CSASRGEEAFF.

CDR3 amino acids: CASSPRDRSNEQFF. DNA of the CDR3: TGCGCCAGCAGCCCCCGGGATCGCTCCAATGAGCAGTTCTTC. The gene calls are TRBV5-1 and TRBJ2-1; tentative D call: TRBD2 (5 bases). Germline V gives CDR1 SGHRS, CDR2 YFSETQ. This CDR3 has 14 residues. V gave up 4 bases and J gave up 6 bases, with 14 bases separating them.

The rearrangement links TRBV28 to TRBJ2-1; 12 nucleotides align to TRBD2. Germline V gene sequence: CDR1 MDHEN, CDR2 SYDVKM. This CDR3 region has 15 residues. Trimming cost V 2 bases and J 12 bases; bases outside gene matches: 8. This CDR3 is CASSLPGTSGSVQFF. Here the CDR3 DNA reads TGTGCCAGCAGTTTACCCGGGACTAGCGGGTCAGTGCAGTTCTTC.

DNA of the CDR3: TGCGCCAGCAGCCCCGGGACAGGAAATAGAGAGACCCAGTACTTC. The encoded protein is CASSPGTGNRETQYF. The chain carries TRBV5-1 and TRBJ2-5; 8 nucleotides align to TRBD1. Germline V gene data show CDR1 as SGHRS and CDR2 as YFSETQ. V lost 4 bases to trimming and J lost 4 bases; unmatched junction nucleotides: 9. The CDR3 contains 15 residues.

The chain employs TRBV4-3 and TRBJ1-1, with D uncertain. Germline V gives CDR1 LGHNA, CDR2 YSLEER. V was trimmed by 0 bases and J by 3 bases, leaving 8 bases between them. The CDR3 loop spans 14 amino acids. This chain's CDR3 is CASSQEGRDTEAFF. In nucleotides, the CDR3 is TGCGCCAGCAGCCAAGAGGGCCGAGACACTGAAGCTTTCTTT.

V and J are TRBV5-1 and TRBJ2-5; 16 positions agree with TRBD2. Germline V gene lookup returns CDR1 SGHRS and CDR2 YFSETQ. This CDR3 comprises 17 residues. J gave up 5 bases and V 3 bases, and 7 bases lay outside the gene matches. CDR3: CASSSGLAGGLPETQYF. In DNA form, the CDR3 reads TGCGCCAGCAGCTCGGGACTAGCGGGAGGGCTTCCGGAGACCCAGTACTTC.

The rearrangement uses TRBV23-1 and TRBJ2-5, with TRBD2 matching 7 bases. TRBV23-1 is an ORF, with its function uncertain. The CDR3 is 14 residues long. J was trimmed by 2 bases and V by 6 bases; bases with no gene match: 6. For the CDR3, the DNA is TGCGCCAGCAGCAGGGAGGGGTCACAAGAGACCCAGTACTTC. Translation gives CASSREGSQETQYF.

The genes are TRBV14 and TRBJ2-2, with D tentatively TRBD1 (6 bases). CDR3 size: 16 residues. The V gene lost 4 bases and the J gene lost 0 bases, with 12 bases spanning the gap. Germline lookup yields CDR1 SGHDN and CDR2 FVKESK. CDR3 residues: CASSLPGQSNTGELFF. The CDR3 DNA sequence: TGTGCCAGCAGCCTACCGGGACAATCGAACACCGGGGAGCTGTTTTTT.

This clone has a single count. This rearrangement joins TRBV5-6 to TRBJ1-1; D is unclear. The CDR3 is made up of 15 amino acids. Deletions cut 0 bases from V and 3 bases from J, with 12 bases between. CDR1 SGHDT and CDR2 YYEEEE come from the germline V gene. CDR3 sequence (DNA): TGTGCCAGCAGCTTGGGGGCCCGCGTAGACACTGAAGCTTTCTTT. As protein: CASSLGARVDTEAFF.

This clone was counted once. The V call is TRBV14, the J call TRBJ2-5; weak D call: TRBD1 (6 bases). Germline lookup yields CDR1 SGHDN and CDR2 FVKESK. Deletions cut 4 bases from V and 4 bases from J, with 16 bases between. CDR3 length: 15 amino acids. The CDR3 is CASSPAGVGAETQYF. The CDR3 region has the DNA TGTGCCAGCAGCCCCGCCGGAGTGGGGGCAGAGACCCAGTACTTC.

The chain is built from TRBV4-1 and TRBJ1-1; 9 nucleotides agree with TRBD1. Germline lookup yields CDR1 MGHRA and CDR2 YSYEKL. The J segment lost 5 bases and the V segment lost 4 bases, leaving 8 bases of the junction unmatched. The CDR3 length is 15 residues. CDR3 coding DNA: TGCGCCAGCAGCCCTCTAACAGGGGGCGGTACTGAAGCTTTCTTT. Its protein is CASSPLTGGGTEAFF.

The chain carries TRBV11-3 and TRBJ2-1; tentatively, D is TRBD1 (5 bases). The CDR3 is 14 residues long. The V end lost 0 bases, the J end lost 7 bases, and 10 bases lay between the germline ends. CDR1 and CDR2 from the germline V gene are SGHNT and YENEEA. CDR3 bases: TGTGCCAGCAGCTTAGAGACAGTCGATAATGAGCAGTTCTTC. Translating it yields CASSLETVDNEQFF.

CDR3 region: CASAGTEQYF. Here the CDR3 DNA reads TGTGCCAGCGCCGGGACCGAGCAGTACTTC. The rearrangement joins TRBV18 to TRBJ2-7; D may match TRBD1 or TRBD2 (5 bases each). CDR3 length: 10 residues. With 8 bases removed from V and 6 bases from J, the gap between germline ends came to 8 bases. Germline loops: CDR1 KGHSH, CDR2 LQKENI.

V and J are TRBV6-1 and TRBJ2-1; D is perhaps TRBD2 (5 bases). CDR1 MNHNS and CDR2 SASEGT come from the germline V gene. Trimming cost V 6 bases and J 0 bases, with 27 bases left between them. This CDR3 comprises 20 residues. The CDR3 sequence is CASSEKPPSLLLSSYNEQFF. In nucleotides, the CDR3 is TGTGCCAGCAGCGAAAAACCCCCTAGCCTATTACTGAGCTCCTACAATGAGCAGTTCTTC.

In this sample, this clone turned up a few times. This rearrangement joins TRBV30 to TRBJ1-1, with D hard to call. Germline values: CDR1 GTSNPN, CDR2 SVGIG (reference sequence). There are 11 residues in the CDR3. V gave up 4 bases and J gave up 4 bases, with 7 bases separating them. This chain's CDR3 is CAWTQVTEAFF. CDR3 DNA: TGTGCCTGGACCCAGGTCACTGAAGCTTTCTTT.

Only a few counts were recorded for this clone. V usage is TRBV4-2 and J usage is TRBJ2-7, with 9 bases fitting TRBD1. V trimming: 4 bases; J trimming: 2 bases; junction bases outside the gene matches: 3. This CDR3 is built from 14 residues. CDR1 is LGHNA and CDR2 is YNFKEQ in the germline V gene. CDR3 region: CASSPGTGTYEQYF. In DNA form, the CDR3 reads TGTGCCAGCAGCCCCGGGACAGGGACCTACGAGCAGTACTTC.

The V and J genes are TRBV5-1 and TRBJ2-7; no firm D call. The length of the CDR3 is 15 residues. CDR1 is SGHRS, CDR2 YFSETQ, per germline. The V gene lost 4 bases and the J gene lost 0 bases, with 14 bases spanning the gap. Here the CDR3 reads CASSVTGLRSYEQYF. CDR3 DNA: TGCGCCAGCAGCGTAACGGGTTTACGCTCCTACGAGCAGTACTTC.

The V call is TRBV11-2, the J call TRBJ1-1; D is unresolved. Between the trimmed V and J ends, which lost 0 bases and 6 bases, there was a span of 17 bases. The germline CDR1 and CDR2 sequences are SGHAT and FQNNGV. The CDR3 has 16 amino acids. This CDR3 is CASSLDRRGGYPEAFF. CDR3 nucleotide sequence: TGTGCCAGCAGCTTAGATAGGCGGGGAGGATATCCTGAAGCTTTCTTT.

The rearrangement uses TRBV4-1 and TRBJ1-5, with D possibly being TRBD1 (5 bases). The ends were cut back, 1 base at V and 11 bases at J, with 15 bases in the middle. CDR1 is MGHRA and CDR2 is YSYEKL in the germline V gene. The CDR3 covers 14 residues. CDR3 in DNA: TGCGCCAGCAGCCAAGGGGACTGGCAATCTTCCCAGCATTTT. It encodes CASSQGDWQSSQHF.

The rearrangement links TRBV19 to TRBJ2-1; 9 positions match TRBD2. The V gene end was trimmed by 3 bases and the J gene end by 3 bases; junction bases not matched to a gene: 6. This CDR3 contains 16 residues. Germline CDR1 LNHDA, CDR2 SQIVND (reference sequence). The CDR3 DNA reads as TGTGCCAGTAGTATTGAGGCTAGCGGGGTCTACAATGAGCAGTTCTTC. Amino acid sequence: CASSIEASGVYNEQFF. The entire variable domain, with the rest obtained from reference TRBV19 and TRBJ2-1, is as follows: DGGITQSPKYLFRKEGQNVTLSCEQNLNHDAMYWYRQDPGQGLRLIYYSQIVNDFQKGDIAEGYSVSREKKESFPLTVTSAQKNPTAFYLCASSIEASGVYNEQFFGPGTRLTVL.

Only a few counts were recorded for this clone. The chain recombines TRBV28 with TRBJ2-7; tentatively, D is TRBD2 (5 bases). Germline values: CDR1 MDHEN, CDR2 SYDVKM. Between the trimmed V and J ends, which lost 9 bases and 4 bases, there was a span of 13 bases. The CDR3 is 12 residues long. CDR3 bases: TGTGCCAGTGGCCGACGGGGTTACGAGCAGTACTTC. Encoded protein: CASGRRGYEQYF.